Listed here are 17 T cell receptor beta chains from one sample, sequenced in a study of beta chain features in type 1 diabetes. cDNA synthesis used the whole RNA isolate, giving expressed TCRB sequences. Sequenced by immunoSEQ multiplex PCR; TCRdb stores in-frame clones only, minus some. The sample comprises about 180,000 clones, around 13% of which are singletons, and 0.62% rests with the top ten. The source material was central memory CD4+ T cells from blood. These TCRs come from a woman aged 18-35 years in good health.

This clone was found a few times. V and J are TRBV7-3 and TRBJ1-2; 8 nucleotides line up with TRBD1. With V trimmed by 3 bases and J by 6 bases, 3 bases remained unmatched. Germline CDR1 is SGHTA and CDR2 is FQGTGA. The CDR3 runs 13 residues. The CDR3 nucleotides read TGTGCCAGCAGCTTGGACAGGGCGAATGGCTACACCTTC. This translates into CASSLDRANGYTF.

This clone was seen a few times. The chain has TRBV7-3 and TRBJ1-4; D is perhaps TRBD1 (5 bases). The V end was cut by 2 bases, the J end by 6 bases, with 10 bases between. Germline V CDR1 and CDR2: SGHTA, FQGTGA. CDR3 length equals 14 residues. Here the CDR3 DNA reads TGTGCCAGCAGCTTACGGGGGAGGGATGAAAAACTGTTTTTT. Its protein product is CASSLRGRDEKLFF.

The rearrangement joins TRBV27 to TRBJ1-4; 7 positions agree with TRBD1. CDR1 is MNHEY and CDR2 is SMNVEV in the germline V gene (reference sequence). V lost 3 bases and J lost 8; bases outside the gene matches: 6. The CDR3 has 14 residues. The chain's CDR3 is CASSFTGEIEKLFF. CDR3 sequence (DNA): TGTGCCAGCAGTTTTACAGGGGAAATCGAAAAACTGTTTTTT. Based on the CDR3 plus reference TRBV27 and TRBJ1-4, the full variable domain is EAQVTQNPRYLITVTGKKLTVTCSQNMNHEYMSWYRQDPGLGLRQIYYSMNVEVTDKGDVPEGYKVSRKEKRNFPLILESPSPNQTSLYFCASSFTGEIEKLFFGSGTQLSVL.

The chain couples TRBV28 to TRBJ1-1, with a tentative D call TRBD1 (6 bases). CDR1 is MDHEN and CDR2 is SYDVKM in the germline V gene. The V end was cut by 7 bases, the J end by 4 bases, with 19 bases between. CDR3 length equals 15 residues. The CDR3: CASNSGGGDGTEAFF. In DNA, the CDR3 is TGTGCCAGCAACAGTGGGGGGGGCGACGGCACTGAAGCTTTCTTT.

The V and J genes are TRBV5-1 and TRBJ2-3, with 7 positions matching TRBD2. Germline CDR1 reads SGHRS; CDR2 reads YFSETQ. The trim removed 4 bases at V and 6 bases at J, leaving 14 bases unmatched. The CDR3 spans 16 residues. CDR3 bases: TGCGCCAGCAGCGCATTACCCTGGACTAGTAGTGATACGCAGTATTTT. Its translation is CASSALPWTSSDTQYF.

CDR3 residues: CASSLAGLAGVDTQYF. The DNA for the CDR3 is TGCGCCAGCAGCTTGGCCGGACTAGCGGGGGTAGATACGCAGTATTTT. The chain couples TRBV5-1 to TRBJ2-3; 13 bases are shared with TRBD2. CDR3 length equals 16 residues. Unmatched junction bases numbered 3, after V lost 0 bases and J lost 5 bases. Per the germline V gene, CDR1 is SGHRS and CDR2 is YFSETQ.

The chain employs TRBV19 and TRBJ2-6, with 12 bases lining up with TRBD1. Germline lookup yields CDR1 LNHDA and CDR2 SQIVND (reference sequence). This CDR3 spans 17 amino acids. J gave up 4 bases and V 6 bases, and 7 bases lay outside the gene matches. In DNA form, the CDR3 reads TGTGCCAGTAGCTCGGGACAGGGGGCGTCAGGGGCCAACGTCCTGACTTTC. Amino acids: CASSSGQGASGANVLTF.

The chain couples TRBV4-2 to TRBJ2-1; 14 nucleotides line up with TRBD2. V shed 4 bases and J 6 bases; nucleotides not matched to a gene: 8. The germline gives CDR1 LGHNA, CDR2 YNFKEQ. This CDR3 contains 17 residues. The CDR3 DNA reads as TGTGCCAGCAGCCTCACCCCCGGGACTAGCGGGAGCAATGAGCAGTTCTTC. The encoded protein is CASSLTPGTSGSNEQFF.

This clone has only a few counts. The V and J genes are TRBV7-3 and TRBJ2-5; D unclear. The CDR3 is made up of 15 amino acids. V lost 0 bases and J 1 base, leaving 9 bases between the germline ends. Germline V gene data show CDR1 as SGHTA and CDR2 as FQGTGA. The CDR3: CASSLTPGFQETQYF. The DNA for the CDR3 is TGTGCCAGCAGCTTAACTCCCGGGTTCCAAGAGACCCAGTACTTC.

This clone was seen more than once but under ten times. The rearrangement joins TRBV5-1 to TRBJ2-3, with D hard to call. The CDR3 is made up of 14 amino acids. CDR1 and CDR2 (germline): SGHRS, YFSETQ. The V gene lost 4 bases and the J gene lost 0 bases, with 9 bases spanning the gap. The CDR3 is CASSGITSTDTQYF. As DNA, the CDR3 is TGCGCCAGCAGCGGTATTACTAGCACAGATACGCAGTATTTT.

This chain joins TRBV2 and TRBJ2-3, with D possibly being TRBD2 (7 bases). Trimming took off 5 bases at V and 8 bases at J, with 11 bases between the two ends. CDR1 SNHLY and CDR2 FYNNEI come from the germline V gene. This CDR3 region has 12 residues. The CDR3 DNA follows: TGTGCCAGCAGTAACCGGGGGGCTACGCAGTATTTT. It is translated as CASSNRGATQYF.

This clone was found a few times. This chain joins TRBV7-2 and TRBJ2-7, with 8 bases that match TRBD1. The CDR3 runs to 13 residues. J gave up 3 bases and V 10 bases, and 8 bases lay outside the gene matches. The germline CDR1 and CDR2 sequences are SGHTA and FQGNSA. CDR3 DNA sequence: TGTGCCACTACTAGGGACAGGCTCTACGAGCAGTACTTC. Residues: CATTRDRLYEQYF.

The CDR3 sequence is CASSPHRTSGSDTQYF. CDR3 sequence (DNA): TGTGCCAGCAGCCCGCACCGGACTAGCGGGTCCGATACGCAGTATTTT. This sequence joins TRBV9 and TRBJ2-3; 11 bases agree with TRBD2. V was clipped by 4 bases and J by 6 bases; unmatched bases: 10. Germline V gene data show CDR1 as SGDLS and CDR2 as YYNGEE. This CDR3 is 16 amino acids long.

This clone was detected only a few times. The J gene is TRBJ2-7, the V gene TRBV21-1; the tabulated D call, TRBD1, remains unverified against the DNA. TRBV21-1 is marked as a pseudogene. The CDR3 contains 11 residues. As DNA, the CDR3 is TGTGCCAGCAGCAAAGAGGGGGAGCAGTACTTC. Protein sequence: CASSKEGEQYF.

The chain is built from TRBV28 and TRBJ1-1; D not certain. CDR1 is MDHEN, CDR2 SYDVKM, per germline. The CDR3 extends over 14 amino acids. V lost 6 bases, J lost 5 bases, and 16 bases lay in between. Here the CDR3 reads CASRPSRGITEAFF. CDR3 in DNA: TGTGCCAGCAGGCCAAGTAGAGGGATAACTGAAGCTTTCTTT.

This clone has more than one count but fewer than ten. The rearrangement uses TRBV28 and TRBJ2-7, with 7 bases matching TRBD1. This CDR3 spans 12 amino acids. The trim removed 6 bases at V and 2 bases at J, leaving 1 base unmatched. Germline CDR1 MDHEN, CDR2 SYDVKM. The CDR3 DNA follows: TGTGCCAGCAGGGACAGGACCTACGAGCAGTACTTC. Translated: CASRDRTYEQYF.

The chain carries TRBV23-1 and TRBJ2-7; 11 bases fit TRBD2. TRBV23-1 is an open reading frame whose function is uncertain. Germline trimming cut 8 bases from V and 5 bases from J; bases unmatched to any gene: 11. The CDR3 loop spans 15 amino acids. The CDR3 DNA reads TGCGCCAGCCCCCAGGGTCCTAGCGGGAGGAACGAGCAGTACTTC. It encodes CASPQGPSGRNEQYF.